One and the same sample provided the 5 T cell receptor beta chains below, sequenced in a study of T-cell memory formation after mild COVID-19. TCRdb used MiXCR to reprocess the 5' RACE reads, holding one entry per CDR3 protein. The table shows hundreds of thousands of distinct CDR3 sequences, with just under 20% occurring only once. Input material: PBMCs or a T cell subset sorted from them (not recorded which). These receptors were taken from a man aged 18 to 29 who had mild COVID-19 (a few samples of this study predate the infection). Cell type and time point are not known.

The rearrangement joins TRBV4-3 to TRBJ1-1; 7 bases map to TRBD1. V trimming: 0 bases; J trimming: 2 bases; junction bases outside the gene matches: 15. In germline, CDR1 is LGHNA, CDR2 YSLEER. This CDR3 is 19 amino acids long. CDR3 nucleotide sequence: TGCGCCAGCAGCCAAGATCTGAGACAGGGAAAGAACCGAAACACTGAAGCTTTCTTT. It translates to CASSQDLRQGKNRNTEAFF.

The chain has TRBV18 and TRBJ1-1; D might be TRBD1 (5 bases). V was cut by 5 bases and J by 1 base, with 8 bases left in between. Germline V gives CDR1 KGHSH, CDR2 LQKENI. The CDR3 extends over 13 amino acids. As DNA, the CDR3 is TGTGCCAGCTCAGCCGGGGCGAACACTGAAGCTTTCTTT. This encodes CASSAGANTEAFF. The full variable domain, completed using reference TRBV18 and TRBJ1-1, is NAGVMQNPRHLVRRRGQEARLRCSPMKGHSHVYWYRQLPEEGLKFMVYLQKENIIDESGMPKERFSAEFPKEGPSILRIQQVVRGDSAAYFCASSAGANTEAFFGQGTRLTVV.

The chain has TRBV4-3 and TRBJ2-4, with D perhaps TRBD2 (5 bases). This CDR3 spans 14 amino acids. V lost 1 base to trimming and J lost 8 bases, with 12 bases between them. Germline loops: CDR1 LGHNA, CDR2 YSLEER. CDR3 in amino acids: CASSQASRADIQYF. The CDR3 coding sequence is TGCGCCAGCAGCCAAGCATCCCGAGCGGACATTCAGTACTTC.

The chain carries TRBV28 and TRBJ2-6; possible D gene TRBD2, 6 bases. The CDR3 has 15 residues. V gave up 5 bases and J gave up 4 bases, with 12 bases separating them. Germline V gene data show CDR1 as MDHEN and CDR2 as SYDVKM. The CDR3: CASSGGLQGANVLTF. Here the CDR3 DNA reads TGTGCCAGCAGTGGGGGACTCCAGGGGGCCAACGTCCTGACTTTC.

The chain uses TRBV7-2 and TRBJ1-1, with unresolved D. This CDR3 contains 16 residues. V was shortened by 2 bases and J by 1 base, with 14 bases between the two germline ends. CDR1 is SGHTA, CDR2 FQGNSA, per germline. The CDR3 coding sequence is TGTGCCAGCAGCTTACTCGGACCGCTACAGAACACTGAAGCTTTCTTT. It translates to CASSLLGPLQNTEAFF.